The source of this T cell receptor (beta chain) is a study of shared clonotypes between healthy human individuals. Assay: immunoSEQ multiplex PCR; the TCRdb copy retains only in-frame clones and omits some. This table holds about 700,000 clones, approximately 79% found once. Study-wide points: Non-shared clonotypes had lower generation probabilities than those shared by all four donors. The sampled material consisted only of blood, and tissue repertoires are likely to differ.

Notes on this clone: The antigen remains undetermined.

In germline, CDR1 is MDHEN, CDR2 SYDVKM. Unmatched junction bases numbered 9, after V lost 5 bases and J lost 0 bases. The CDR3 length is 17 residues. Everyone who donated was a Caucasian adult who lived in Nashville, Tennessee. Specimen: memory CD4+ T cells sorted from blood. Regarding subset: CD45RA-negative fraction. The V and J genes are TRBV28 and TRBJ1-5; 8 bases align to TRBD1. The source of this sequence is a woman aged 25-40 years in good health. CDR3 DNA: TGTGCCAGCAGTCTCCTGGTTGGGACAGGTAGCAATCAGCCCCAGCATTTT. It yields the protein CASSLLVGTGSNQPQHF.